The entry that follows covers one T cell receptor beta chain sequence. It has no known antigen specificity. Base qualities were left out, and no much larger clone turns up one base away. The immunoSEQ Assay was used to sequence TCRbeta CDR3 regions. After extraction, genomic DNA underwent amplification by bias-controlled multiplex PCR, followed by high-throughput sequencing. Concerning the study's data processing: To quantify the absolute abundance of every unique TCRbeta CDR3 region, sequences were collapsed and filtered. T cell fraction was estimated by normalization of TCRbeta template counts to usable DNA, with usable DNA being measured through amplification of reference genes present in all nucleated cells. Repertoire TCRs were annotated as SARS-CoV-2-specific when V gene, CDR3 amino acid sequence and J gene were exactly matched to a known reactive TCR set. The reference SARS-CoV-2 TCR set was derived from MIRA and filtered for enrichment in COVID-19-positive ImmuneCODE repertoires, a step that removed public or cross-reactive TCRs. Based on the MIRA antigens, annotated TCRs were further analysed at the level of specific ORF or position within ORF. Depth was the summed frequency of annotated unique rearrangements, while breadth was defined as annotated unique rearrangements over total unique productive rearrangements. TCR breadth was compared between groups using two-sided Wilcoxon rank-sum tests. TCRdb limited this immuneACCESS table to in-frame rearrangements with V and J called. A share of clones is missing; checked studies link under half to unresolved V genes, and the rest is unexplained. V, J and clone size reflect that table, while D and trimming were determined from the DNA. This sample comprises roughly 330,000 clones, about 90% of them detected only once. Jointly, the top ten make up 5.5% of the sample.

This record belongs to a study of Ad26.COV2.S vaccination and SARS-CoV-2 variants (dated by TCRdb to the early 2020s). For context, the study as a whole: Donors in the vaccine arm were drawn from COV1001, a phase I-IIa trial of Ad26.COV2.S in healthy adults that was multicentre, randomized, double-blind and placebo-controlled. Investigators did not know the trial group allocation while performing experiments and assessing outcomes. Sequencing of the TCRbeta repertoire served to evaluate the specificity and breadth of SARS-CoV-2-reactive T cell receptors following Ad26.COV2.S vaccination. Ad26.COV2.S was given intramuscularly at 5x10^10 or 1x10^11 viral particles, as a single shot or as two shots 56 days apart. Trial participants were randomized into five groups of five, in which low-dose or high-dose Ad26.COV2.S was given once or twice, or placebo was given on both occasions. The TCR-sequenced set comprised around 30 samples: approximately 19 Ad26.COV2.S vaccine recipients, 5 placebo recipients and 8 SARS-CoV-2 convalescent individuals. The investigation overall reported the following: The authors noted that the TCR breadth and depth analyses may have underestimated total T cell responses. Substantial breadth of spike-specific CD8+ and CD4+ T cell responses was reported after vaccination. Comparing responses between vaccine doses or regimens was not something the study was powered to do. Comparable non-spike TCR breadth was observed between vaccine and placebo recipients, consistent with only spike being contained in the vaccine. Compared with placebo recipients, Ad26.COV2.S recipients showed higher spike-specific TCR breadth (P = 0.0014).

CDR1 and CDR2 (LNHDA, SQIVND) derive from the germline V gene (reference sequence). V is cut by 2 bases and J by 3 bases, and the space between the germline ends is 11 bases. The CDR3 numbers 15 residues from cysteine through phenylalanine. Solely the CDR3 DNA is kept, with 45 bases framed from the first base. Reading the label with the study, this specimen's treatment or condition is: over 15 received Ad26.COV2.S at low or high dose, single or two shots; roughly 5 received placebo; per-sample allocation not given. For vaccine and placebo recipients, the sequenced repertoires came from samples collected on day 63 after the first injection. Between 29 July and 7 August 2020, Cohort 1b enrolled fewer than 30 adults aged 18-55 years at one site in Boston, USA. Ad26.COV2.S was a replication-incompetent adenovirus type 26 vector that expressed a prefusion-stabilized SARS-CoV-2 spike protein derived from the original Wuhan strain.

This sequence was found in a person between 18 and 59 years old who received the Ad26.COV2.S COVID-19 vaccine or a placebo. The chain employs TRBV19 and TRBJ1-5, with no confidently assigned D gene. The input for sequencing was peripheral blood, taken in a trial of Ad26.COV2.S vaccine versus placebo. The CDR3 loop reads CASSIMGSFNQPQHF. The DNA sequence is as follows: TGTGCCAGTAGTATAATGGGAAGCTTCAATCAGCCCCAGCATTTT.